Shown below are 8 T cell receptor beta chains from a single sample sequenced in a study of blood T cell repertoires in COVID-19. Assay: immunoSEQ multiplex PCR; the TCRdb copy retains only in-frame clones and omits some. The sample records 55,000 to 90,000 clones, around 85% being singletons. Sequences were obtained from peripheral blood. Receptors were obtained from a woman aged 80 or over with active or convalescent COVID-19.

CDR3 residues: CATSKGWSNEKLFF. Written as DNA, the CDR3 is TGTGCCACCAGCAAGGGGTGGTCTAATGAAAAACTGTTTTTT. V gene TRBV15 combines with J gene TRBJ1-4; a weak D match, TRBD1 (5 bases). CDR3 length: 14 residues. Germline assignment: CDR1 LNHNV and CDR2 YYDKDF (reference sequence). Trimming took 4 bases from V and 3 from J, leaving 9 bases between them.

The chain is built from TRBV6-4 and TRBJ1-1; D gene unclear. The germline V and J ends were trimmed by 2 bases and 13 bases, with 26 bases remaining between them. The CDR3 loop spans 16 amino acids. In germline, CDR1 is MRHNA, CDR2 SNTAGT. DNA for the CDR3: TGTGCCAGCAGTGACCATCCGGGAGGGCCAAATTTTGCGTATTTCTTT. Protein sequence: CASSDHPGGPNFAYFF.

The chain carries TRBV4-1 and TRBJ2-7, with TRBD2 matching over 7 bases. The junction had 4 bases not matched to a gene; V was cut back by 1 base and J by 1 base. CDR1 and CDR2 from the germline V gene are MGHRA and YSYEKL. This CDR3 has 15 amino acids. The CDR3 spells CASSQVGGVSYEQYF. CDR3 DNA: TGCGCCAGCAGCCAAGTGGGAGGGGTATCCTACGAGCAGTACTTC.

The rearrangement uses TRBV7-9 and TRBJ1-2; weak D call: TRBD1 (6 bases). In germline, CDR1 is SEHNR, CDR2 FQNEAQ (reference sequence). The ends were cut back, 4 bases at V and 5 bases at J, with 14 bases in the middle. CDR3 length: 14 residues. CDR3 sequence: CASSSFGQIYGYTF. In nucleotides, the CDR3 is TGTGCCAGCAGCTCATTCGGACAGATTTATGGCTACACCTTC.

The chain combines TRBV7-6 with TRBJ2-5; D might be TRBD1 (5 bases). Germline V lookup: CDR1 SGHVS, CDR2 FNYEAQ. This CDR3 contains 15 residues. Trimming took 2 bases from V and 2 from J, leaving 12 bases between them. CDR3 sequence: CASSLNLGPQETQYF. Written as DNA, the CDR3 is TGTGCCAGCAGCTTAAATCTGGGGCCACAAGAGACCCAGTACTTC.

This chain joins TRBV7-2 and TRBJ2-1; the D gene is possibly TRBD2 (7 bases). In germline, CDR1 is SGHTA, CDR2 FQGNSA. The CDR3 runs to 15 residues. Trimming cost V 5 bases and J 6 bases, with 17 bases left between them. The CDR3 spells CASSQEGRGSNEQFF. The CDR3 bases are TGTGCCAGCAGCCAGGAGGGGAGGGGGAGCAATGAGCAGTTCTTC.

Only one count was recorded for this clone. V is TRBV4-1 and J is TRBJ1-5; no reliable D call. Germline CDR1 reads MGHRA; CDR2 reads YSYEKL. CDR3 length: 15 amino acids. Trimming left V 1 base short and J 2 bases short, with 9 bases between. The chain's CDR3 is CASSQVRGGNQPQHF. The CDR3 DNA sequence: TGCGCCAGCAGCCAAGTACGGGGTGGCAATCAGCCCCAGCATTTT.

The CDR3 spells CASSQTGFSSNYGYTF. The CDR3 DNA reads TGCGCCAGCAGCCAAACAGGGTTTAGTTCTAACTATGGCTACACCTTC. This rearrangement joins TRBV4-1 to TRBJ1-2; tentatively, D is TRBD1 (6 bases). The CDR3 contains 16 residues. With 2 bases removed from V and 0 bases from J, the gap between germline ends came to 13 bases. Per germline, CDR1 MGHRA and CDR2 YSYEKL.